The 30 T cell receptor beta chains below all came from one sample that was sequenced in a study of Graves' ophthalmopathy and Graves' hyperthyroidism. Amplifying from RNA transcripts, the study obtained TCR beta CDR3 regions. Amplification began with first-round RT-PCR using HTBI primers, then second-round multiplex PCR was performed. TCRdb called the multiplex PCR reads again in MiXCR, with one record for every CDR3 protein. The data show more than 300,000 distinct CDR3 sequences, 15% seen once. The sequencing sample was made of peripheral blood. The receptors originated from a woman under 30 with stable Graves' hyperthyroidism.

The table lists this clonotype with many counts. The chain is built from TRBV6-5 and TRBJ2-7; 7 bases match TRBD2. The J segment lost 4 bases and the V segment lost 2 bases, leaving 8 bases of the junction unmatched. CDR1 MNHEY and CDR2 SVGAGI come from the germline V gene. The CDR3 runs to 15 residues. The CDR3 DNA is TGTGCCAGCAGTTACCCCGGGAGCGGGGAATACGAGCAGTACTTC. As protein: CASSYPGSGEYEQYF.

This clonotype was detected many times. The chain recombines TRBV14 with TRBJ2-7; D is uncertain. V lost 4 bases and J 7 bases, leaving 11 bases between the germline ends. The CDR3 sequence is 12 residues long. Germline-derived CDR1 and CDR2 are SGHDN and FVKESK. DNA of the CDR3: TGTGCCAGCAGCCCCACCGGCTGGGAGCAGTACTTC. The encoded protein is CASSPTGWEQYF.

In its sample, this clonotype was seen many times. The genes are TRBV19 and TRBJ2-7; D may be TRBD2 (5 bases). Per the germline V gene, CDR1 is LNHDA and CDR2 is SQIVND (reference sequence). Deletions cut 4 bases from V and 2 bases from J, with 12 bases between. This CDR3 has 14 amino acids. The CDR3 coding sequence is TGTGCCAGTAGTAATGGACTGGGAACCTACGAGCAGTACTTC. It encodes CASSNGLGTYEQYF.

This clonotype was found a few times. This sequence joins TRBV6-1 and TRBJ1-1; D unresolved. CDR1 MNHNS and CDR2 SASEGT come from the germline V gene. The CDR3 consists of 16 residues. The V and J ends lost 2 bases and 1 base respectively, with 14 bases between them. CDR3 sequence: CASSEPARPRNTEAFF. The DNA for the CDR3 is TGTGCCAGCAGTGAACCTGCGAGGCCCCGGAACACTGAAGCTTTCTTT.

This clonotype was seen at least ten times. The genes are TRBV6-5 and TRBJ1-1; D gene uncertain. Trimming removed 4 bases at V and 4 bases at J, with 13 bases between. The CDR3 contains 14 residues. From germline, CDR1 is MNHEY and CDR2 SVGAGI. Here the CDR3 DNA reads TGTGCCAGCAGTTCTAACGGAGACCCCACTGAAGCTTTCTTT. This gives the protein CASSSNGDPTEAFF.

This clonotype has at least ten counts. The chain couples TRBV7-2 to TRBJ2-2, with D hard to call. V was clipped by 4 bases and J by 8 bases, with 5 bases between them. This CDR3 comprises 11 residues. CDR1 SGHTA and CDR2 FQGNSA come from the germline V gene. The CDR3 nucleotides are TGTGCCAGCAGCTCCGGGGGGGAGCTGTTTTTT. It encodes CASSSGGELFF.

This clonotype was counted at least ten times. This rearrangement joins TRBV2 to TRBJ2-7, with 7 bases that match TRBD1. Trimming took 6 bases from V and 3 from J; bases not matched to a gene: 8. Germline CDR1 reads SNHLY; CDR2 reads FYNNEI. The CDR3 extends over 14 amino acids. Here the CDR3 reads CASSASGTVYEQYF. The CDR3 coding sequence is TGTGCCAGCAGCGCCTCCGGGACAGTCTACGAGCAGTACTTC.

This clonotype was observed many times. The CDR3 sequence is CASSGRPRGAFF. CDR3 sequence (DNA): TGTGCCAGCAGTGGGCGGCCCCGGGGAGCTTTCTTT. V is TRBV6-1 and J is TRBJ1-1, with D hard to call. Trimming stripped 4 bases from V and 10 bases from J, with 13 bases between. This CDR3 has 12 amino acids. CDR1 and CDR2 (germline): MNHNS, SASEGT.

Many counts were recorded for this clonotype. The chain recombines TRBV6-2 or TRBV6-3 with TRBJ2-7; unclear D gene. Germline CDR1 and CDR2: MNHEY and SVGEGT. The V end lost 0 bases, the J end lost 3 bases, and 3 bases lay between the germline ends. This CDR3 is 12 amino acids long. The chain's CDR3 is CASSYSVYEQYF. The CDR3 DNA follows: TGTGCCAGCAGTTACTCAGTCTACGAGCAGTACTTC.

The chain combines TRBV4-2 with TRBJ1-2; TRBD1 might be the D (6 bases). V was trimmed by 6 bases and J by 4 bases, leaving 15 bases between them. The germline CDR1 and CDR2 sequences are LGHNA and YNFKEQ. This CDR3 is 14 amino acids long. This CDR3 is CASREGGAGYGYTF. The CDR3 DNA reads as TGTGCCAGCAGAGAGGGGGGCGCAGGCTATGGCTACACCTTC.

In this sample, this clonotype turned up many times. The chain combines TRBV12-5 with TRBJ2-5, with D perhaps matching TRBD1 (5 bases). CDR1 is LGHNT, CDR2 FRNRAP, per germline. The CDR3 runs 11 residues. The germline V and J ends were trimmed by 7 bases and 4 bases, with 7 bases remaining between them. CDR3 residues: CASVGAETQYF. The CDR3 nucleotides read TGTGCTAGTGTAGGGGCAGAGACCCAGTACTTC.

This clonotype occurred many times. A read error is possible here, since a much larger clone lies one base away. This chain connects TRBV7-2 to TRBJ2-5, with D uncertain. This CDR3 has 13 residues. CDR1 and CDR2 (germline): SGHTA, FQGNSA. As DNA, the CDR3 is TGTGCCAGCAGCTTAGGCGCGGAAGAGACCAAGTACTTC. This sequence encodes CASSLGAEETKYF.

This clonotype has ten or more counts. The rearrangement links TRBV11-2 to TRBJ2-2, with D tentatively TRBD2 (6 bases). The length of the CDR3 is 14 residues. CDR1 and CDR2 from the germline V gene are SGHAT and FQNNGV. Between the trimmed V and J ends, which lost 0 bases and 13 bases, there was a span of 15 bases. CDR3 coding DNA: TGTGCCAGCAGCTTAGAACGGAGGGCTACGGGGCTGTTTTTT. Translation gives CASSLERRATGLFF.

Notes on this clonotype: Likely a read error: the CDR3 ends without its conserved phenylalanine or tryptophan. This sequence joins TRBV19 and TRBJ2-7; no clear D. Germline V CDR1 and CDR2: LNHDA, SQIVND (reference sequence). V shed 3 bases and J shed 6 bases, with 9 bases lying between them. There are 12 residues in the CDR3. CDR3 region: CASSISGAEQYY. CDR3 DNA: TGTGCCAGTAGTATCTCGGGTGCCGAGCAGTACTAC.

This clonotype was seen repeatedly, ten times or more. V is TRBV6-2 or TRBV6-3 and J is TRBJ1-4; D is possibly TRBD1 (5 bases). CDR1 and CDR2 from the germline V gene are MNHEY and SVGEGT. CDR3 length: 14 residues. Trimming removed 6 bases from V and 8 bases from J, with 16 bases in between. CDR3: CASSVYAKGEKLFF. The CDR3, as DNA: TGTGCCAGCAGCGTTTACGCCAAGGGGGAAAAACTGTTTTTT.

This sequence joins TRBV2 and TRBJ1-4, with D uncertain. V lost 3 bases to trimming and J lost 4 bases, with 6 bases between them. This CDR3 contains 13 residues. The germline gives CDR1 SNHLY, CDR2 FYNNEI. The CDR3 sequence: CASSENGNEKLFF. CDR3 nucleotides: TGTGCCAGCAGTGAGAATGGTAATGAAAAACTGTTTTTT. The full variable domain, rest sourced from reference TRBV2 and TRBJ1-4, is EPEVTQTPSHQVTQMGQEVILRCVPISNHLYFYWYRQILGQKVEFLVSFYNNEISEKSEIFDDQFSVERPDGSNFTLKIRSTKLEDSAMYFCASSENGNEKLFFGSGTQLSVL.

The chain has TRBV12-3 or TRBV12-4 and TRBJ1-5; D gene uncertain. The V gene lost 4 bases and the J gene lost 0 bases, with 16 bases spanning the gap. The CDR3 extends over 17 amino acids. The CDR3 nucleotides are TGTGCCAGCAGTTCCAGGACGGAGCAGTATAGCAATCAGCCCCAGCATTTT. This translates into CASSSRTEQYSNQPQHF.

This clonotype was picked up many times. The chain joins TRBV19 to TRBJ2-2; possible D gene TRBD2, 6 bases. Germline lookup yields CDR1 LNHDA and CDR2 SQIVND (reference sequence). The CDR3 sequence is 14 residues long. With 10 bases removed from V and 3 bases from J, the gap between germline ends came to 15 bases. The CDR3 DNA follows: TGTGCCACCGGGGGAGACAGTCACACCGGGGAGCTGTTTTTT. Its translation: CATGGDSHTGELFF.

V usage is TRBV4-1 and J usage is TRBJ1-5; D is perhaps TRBD1 (6 bases). CDR1 is MGHRA and CDR2 is YSYEKL in the germline V gene. V was pared by 0 bases and J by 1 base, with 10 bases between. The CDR3 is 16 amino acids. The CDR3 DNA is TGCGCCAGCAGCCAAGATAACAGGGCGAGCAATCAGCCCCAGCATTTT. It yields the protein CASSQDNRASNQPQHF.

This clonotype was recorded at least ten times. The junction departs from the called germline gene at one end, perhaps through a read error. The chain combines TRBV6-5 with TRBJ2-7; D is ambiguous. This CDR3 comprises 11 residues. The V gene's germline CDR1 is MNHEY and CDR2 SVGAGI. This chain's CDR3 is CASIYSYEQYF. In nucleotides, the CDR3 is TGTGCCAGCATTTACAGCTACGAGCAGTACTTC.

At least ten counts were recorded for this clonotype. CDR3 amino acids: CASSPGLPNTGELFF. The CDR3 DNA reads TGTGCCAGCAGCCCGGGACTCCCGAACACCGGGGAGCTGTTTTTT. The rearrangement links TRBV11-2 to TRBJ2-2; weak D call: TRBD2 (6 bases). CDR3 length: 15 amino acids. Germline V lookup: CDR1 SGHAT, CDR2 FQNNGV. With 5 bases removed from V and 0 bases from J, the gap between germline ends came to 10 bases.

This clonotype was detected ten times or more. The genes are TRBV6-2 or TRBV6-3 and TRBJ2-5; 9 bases match TRBD2. The CDR3 spans 17 residues. CDR1 is MNHEY and CDR2 is SVGEGT in the germline V gene. Trimming removed 2 bases from V and 1 base from J; junction bases left unmatched: 8. The CDR3 bases are TGTGCCAGCAGTTACCCGCTAGCGGGGCGAAGCCAAGAGACCCAGTACTTC. Amino acids: CASSYPLAGRSQETQYF.

This clonotype was observed at least ten times. This chain joins TRBV12-3 or TRBV12-4 and TRBJ2-7; possibly TRBD1 for D (6 bases). The CDR3 is 13 amino acids. V lost 3 bases to trimming and J lost 5 bases, with 11 bases between them. The CDR3 here is CASSFWQGNEQYF. CDR3 DNA sequence: TGTGCCAGCAGTTTCTGGCAGGGGAACGAGCAGTACTTC.

Ten or more counts support this clonotype. CDR3 sequence: CAISDQGGSNQPQHF. The CDR3 nucleotides are TGTGCCATCAGTGACCAGGGAGGTAGCAATCAGCCCCAGCATTTT. This rearrangement joins TRBV10-3 to TRBJ1-5, with D perhaps TRBD1 (5 bases). Germline V gene data show CDR1 as ENHRY and CDR2 as SYGVKD. V gave up 3 bases and J gave up 0 bases, with 9 bases separating them. CDR3 size: 15 residues.

About this clonotype: One end of the junction is discordant with germline, which a read error may explain. V and J are TRBV5-1 and TRBJ1-5, with D unclear. Germline V lookup: CDR1 SGHRS, CDR2 YFSETQ. The CDR3 extends over 14 amino acids. The chain's CDR3 is CASSLEGRNQLQHF. DNA of the CDR3: TGCGCCAGCAGCTTGGAAGGGCGGAATCAGCTCCAGCATTTT.

At least ten counts were recorded for this clonotype. The J gene is TRBJ2-7, the V gene TRBV2, with TRBD1 matching 8 bases. Germline V gene data show CDR1 as SNHLY and CDR2 as FYNNEI. CDR3 length: 15 residues. Trimming cost V 1 base and J 0 bases; bases outside gene matches: 2. The CDR3 here is CASSEGTGPSYEQYF. As DNA, the CDR3 is TGTGCCAGCAGTGAAGGGACAGGGCCCTCCTACGAGCAGTACTTC. The whole variable domain, filled in from reference TRBV2 and TRBJ2-7, reads EPEVTQTPSHQVTQMGQEVILRCVPISNHLYFYWYRQILGQKVEFLVSFYNNEISEKSEIFDDQFSVERPDGSNFTLKIRSTKLEDSAMYFCASSEGTGPSYEQYFGPGTRLTVT.

The genes are TRBV2 and TRBJ2-5; TRBD2 aligns across 8 bases. The CDR3 consists of 16 residues. J was trimmed by 5 bases and V by 6 bases; bases with no gene match: 14. Germline CDR1 is SNHLY and CDR2 is FYNNEI. The CDR3 DNA reads as TGTGCCAGCAGCGGGTTGCTAGCGGGTCCGGTTGAGACCCAGTACTTC. Residues: CASSGLLAGPVETQYF.

There are many counts of this clonotype. V and J are TRBV10-3 and TRBJ1-1, with TRBD1 matching over 7 bases. The CDR3 runs 16 residues. Germline V gene sequence: CDR1 ENHRY, CDR2 SYGVKD. Losses at the gene ends were 9 bases for V and 0 bases for J; bases not matched to a gene: 13. This chain's CDR3 is CAIDQGGRGMNTEAFF. The CDR3 bases are TGTGCCATAGACCAAGGGGGCCGAGGAATGAACACTGAAGCTTTCTTT.

This clonotype was observed at least ten times. This rearrangement joins TRBV6-1 to TRBJ2-7; D is uncertain. Germline V gene lookup returns CDR1 MNHNS and CDR2 SASEGT. Trimming removed 7 bases at V and 3 bases at J, with 10 bases between. The CDR3 spans 12 residues. CDR3 residues: CASILTGYEQYF. CDR3 coding DNA: TGTGCCAGCATCCTAACGGGCTACGAGCAGTACTTC.

This clonotype occurred once. Because the CDR3 is missing its conserved closing phenylalanine or tryptophan, this is likely a read error. The limits of the CDR3 on the DNA are not certain, so only TCRdb's listed CDR3 is given. The chain uses TRBV6-2 or TRBV6-3 and TRBJ2-6; the D call of TRBD2 is as the table states it, not checked on the DNA. The germline CDR1 and CDR2 sequences are MNHEY and SVGEGT. The CDR3 region is 10 residues in length, termini included. The CDR3 is CASSYPPGLA.